This TCR beta chain was profiled in a study of vaccination and CD4 T cells after COVID-19. Across the study: The authors used overlapping spike peptides from SARS-CoV-2, HCoV-NL63, HCoV-OC43 and HCoV-229E to stimulate cells.

The CDR3 runs 13 residues. Trimming removed 5 bases at V and 5 bases at J, with 12 bases between. With respect to this clonotype: What it binds is not known.

Treatment described: approximately nine-day PBMC culture with coronavirus spike peptide pools or control peptides (ViraFEST assay). TCRs were sequenced by ViraFEST after antigen-specific T cells had been expanded with peptide pools. Each well received some 2.2 million PBMCs, cultured with around 10 IU/ml IL-2 and about 10 ug/ml peptide pools. Oncomine TCR Beta short-read sequencing was applied to DNA from cultured CD4+ T cells. A single record per CDR3 protein comes from TCRdb applying MiXCR to the PCR reads. The table includes roughly 15,000 distinct CDR3 sequences, under 50% detected once. The sequence was obtained from a human donor who had recovered from COVID-19. The sequenced material came from CD4+ T cells from blood, cultured in vitro. The rearrangement joins TRBV12-3 or TRBV12-4 to TRBJ2-5; D ambiguous. The CDR3 DNA sequence: TGTGCCAGCAGTCCCCAGATGGTGGAGACCCAGTACTTC. The encoded protein is CASSPQMVETQYF.